The 30 T cell receptor beta chains given below trace back to one sample, sequenced in a study of cytomegalovirus exposure and HLA in healthy donors. Assay: immunoSEQ multiplex PCR; the TCRdb copy retains only in-frame clones and omits some. This sample has around 94,000 clones, with less than 95% found just once. The material sequenced was PBMCs. The source is a young woman in good health and CMV-seronegative.

This chain links TRBV6-5 with TRBJ2-7; 10 nucleotides match TRBD1. The V gene end was trimmed by 6 bases and the J gene end by 3 bases; junction bases not matched to a gene: 5. The CDR3 is 14 amino acids. Per germline, CDR1 MNHEY and CDR2 SVGAGI. This CDR3 reads CASSQTGGFYEQYF. The CDR3, as DNA: TGTGCCAGCAGCCAGACAGGGGGCTTCTACGAGCAGTACTTC.

The rearrangement links TRBV10-1 to TRBJ2-6; D is unresolved. Germline-derived CDR1 and CDR2 are WNHNN and SYGVQD (reference sequence). The CDR3 has 15 amino acids. V lost 2 bases, J lost 0 bases, and 5 bases lay in between. As DNA, the CDR3 is TGCGCCAGCAGTGAGGGCAGCTCTGGGGCCAACGTCCTGACTTTC. Translation: CASSEGSSGANVLTF.

The chain has TRBV19 and TRBJ1-5; 8 bases match TRBD1. There are 15 residues in the CDR3. V gave up 6 bases and J gave up 0 bases; unmatched junction bases: 4. Germline V gene sequence: CDR1 LNHDA, CDR2 SQIVND (reference sequence). CDR3 loop: CASRGQGYSNQPQHF. The CDR3 DNA reads TGTGCCAGTAGAGGACAGGGCTATAGCAATCAGCCCCAGCATTTT.

This chain connects TRBV7-2 to TRBJ2-5, with D possibly matching TRBD2 (6 bases). Germline V CDR1 and CDR2: SGHTA, FQGNSA. The CDR3 contains 14 residues. V was clipped by 2 bases and J by 2 bases, with 9 bases between them. The CDR3 protein is CASSLRRGQETQYF. In nucleotides, the CDR3 is TGTGCCAGCAGCTTAAGGCGGGGACAAGAGACCCAGTACTTC.

This chain uses TRBV5-4 with TRBJ1-4; a possible D gene is TRBD1 (5 bases). The germline gives CDR1 SGHNT, CDR2 YYREEE (reference sequence). The CDR3 is 13 residues long. V lost 3 bases and J 8 bases, leaving 11 bases between the germline ends. The chain's CDR3 is CASSSRGAEKLFF. The CDR3 bases are TGTGCCAGCAGCTCACGCGGGGCAGAAAAACTGTTTTTT.

This sequence joins TRBV19 and TRBJ2-5; tentatively, D is TRBD2 (6 bases). Germline-derived CDR1 and CDR2 are LNHDA and SQIVND (reference sequence). V dropped 5 bases and J dropped 4 bases, with 11 bases sitting between them. CDR3 length equals 13 residues. CDR3 in DNA: TGTGCCAGTAGTTCAGGGACTGGAGAGACCCAGTACTTC. Residues: CASSSGTGETQYF.

The rearrangement joins TRBV5-6 to TRBJ2-3; 9 bases are shared with TRBD1. The CDR3 covers 17 residues. The germline V gene has CDR1 SGHDT and CDR2 YYEEEE. The J segment lost 3 bases and the V segment lost 0 bases, leaving 8 bases of the junction unmatched. This CDR3 reads CASSLAVSGQGTDTQYF. The CDR3 DNA sequence: TGTGCCAGCAGCTTGGCCGTGTCGGGACAGGGAACAGATACGCAGTATTTT.

The V call is TRBV6-6, the J call TRBJ1-2; no reliable D call. The CDR3 totals 12 residues. Germline CDR1 is MNHNY and CDR2 is SVGAGI (reference sequence). The ends were cut back, 4 bases at V and 6 bases at J, with 9 bases in the middle. The DNA of the CDR3 is TGTGCCAGCAGTTCGAACAGTAATGGCTACACCTTC. Translating gives CASSSNSNGYTF.

The V gene is TRBV5-8, the J gene TRBJ1-1; D unresolved. Germline V gives CDR1 SGHTS, CDR2 YDEGEE. The CDR3 is 10 residues long. V was clipped by 6 bases and J by 11 bases, with 11 bases between them. Here the CDR3 DNA reads TGTGCCAGCAATCCGGTTCGGGCTTTCTTT. It specifies CASNPVRAFF.

The rearrangement uses TRBV7-2 and TRBJ2-1; TRBD2 is a possible D gene (6 bases). CDR1 is SGHTA, CDR2 FQGNSA, per germline. CDR3 length equals 15 residues. Deletions cut 5 bases from V and 9 bases from J, with 20 bases between. CDR3 sequence (DNA): TGTGCCAGCAGCCTCAGCCCGGGACTCGACAGTGAGCAGTTCTTC. It is translated as CASSLSPGLDSEQFF.

The gene calls are TRBV5-1 and TRBJ1-2, with a weak D call TRBD1 (5 bases). The CDR3 has 15 amino acids. V lost 5 bases to trimming and J lost 3 bases, with 17 bases between them. Germline CDR1 reads SGHRS; CDR2 reads YFSETQ. The CDR3 nucleotides read TGCGCCAGCAGAGCAGACCAGGGATCTTACTATGGCTACACCTTC. Its translation is CASRADQGSYYGYTF. The full variable domain, in which reference TRBV5-1 and TRBJ1-2 provide the parts outside the CDR3, is KAGVTQTPRYLIKTRGQQVTLSCSPISGHRSVSWYQQTPGQGLQFLFEYFSETQRNKGNFPGRFSGRQFSNSRSEMNVSTLELGDSALYLCASRADQGSYYGYTFGSGTRLTVV.

CDR3: CASSLDGGSDEKLFF. CDR3 bases: TGCGCCAGCAGCTTGGACGGGGGGTCCGATGAAAAACTGTTTTTT. The rearrangement joins TRBV5-1 to TRBJ1-4; a weak D match, TRBD1 (5 bases). V lost 0 bases, J lost 6 bases, and 12 bases lay in between. The CDR3 is 15 amino acids. Germline-derived CDR1 and CDR2 are SGHRS and YFSETQ.

The CDR3 region is CASIPAVAGGPHEQYF. The DNA for the CDR3 is TGTGCCAGCATCCCCGCGGTAGCGGGGGGGCCCCACGAGCAGTACTTC. This chain uses TRBV28 with TRBJ2-7; TRBD2 aligns across 11 bases. The junction had 13 bases not matched to a gene; V was cut back by 7 bases and J by 5 bases. The CDR3 contains 16 residues. The germline V gene encodes CDR1 MDHEN and CDR2 SYDVKM.

V is TRBV7-6 and J is TRBJ2-7; 11 bases are a match to TRBD2. Germline values: CDR1 SGHVS, CDR2 FNYEAQ. After removal of 5 bases from V and 3 bases from J, the junction contained 3 bases not matched to a gene. The CDR3 is 14 residues long. The DNA of the CDR3 is TGTGCCAGCAGCCCCGGGACTAGCGGCTACGAGCAGTACTTC. Protein: CASSPGTSGYEQYF.

The chain combines TRBV7-2 with TRBJ2-7; 7 nucleotides match TRBD2. Germline CDR1 reads SGHTA; CDR2 reads FQGNSA. The CDR3 consists of 18 residues. Trimming at V came to 3 bases and at J to 3 bases, leaving 17 bases not matched to a gene. CDR3 nucleotides: TGTGCCAGCAGCTTGCAGGCGCTAGCGGCCTATGTCGTCTACGAGCAGTACTTC. Its translation: CASSLQALAAYVVYEQYF.

The sample holds a few counts of this clone. The chain links TRBV7-2 to TRBJ2-3, with D perhaps TRBD2 (5 bases). Germline V gives CDR1 SGHTA, CDR2 FQGNSA. This CDR3 region has 15 residues. The V gene lost 5 bases and the J gene lost 0 bases, with 12 bases spanning the gap. CDR3 protein: CASSHDYLSTDTQYF. In DNA, the CDR3 is TGTGCCAGCAGCCACGACTACCTGAGCACAGATACGCAGTATTTT.

The chain has TRBV7-2 and TRBJ2-1; 10 bases are a match to TRBD2. V lost 11 bases, J lost 4 bases, and 14 bases stayed unmatched. The CDR3 loop spans 16 amino acids. Germline CDR1 SGHTA, CDR2 FQGNSA. Written as DNA, the CDR3 is TGTGCCTCCGCTTCCCCAACTAGCGGGATATACAATGAGCAGTTCTTC. Protein sequence: CASASPTSGIYNEQFF.

The chain joins TRBV19 to TRBJ2-7; the match to TRBD1 covers 8 bases. Germline CDR1 reads LNHDA; CDR2 reads SQIVND (reference sequence). The CDR3 runs to 14 residues. The junction had 4 bases not matched to a gene; V was cut back by 1 base and J by 5 bases. The CDR3 DNA reads TGTGCCAGTAGTATAGTACCAGGGGGCAACGAGCAGTACTTC. It specifies CASSIVPGGNEQYF.

The gene calls are TRBV19 and TRBJ1-6; TRBD1 aligns across 12 bases. This CDR3 has 15 amino acids. Germline-derived CDR1 and CDR2 are LNHDA and SQIVND (reference sequence). Trimming removed 5 bases from V and 11 bases from J; junction bases left unmatched: 7. The CDR3 here is CASSGTGGASAPLHF. The CDR3 region has the DNA TGTGCCAGTAGTGGGACAGGGGGCGCGTCGGCACCCCTCCACTTT.

This chain connects TRBV7-9 to TRBJ1-5; 7 nucleotides agree with TRBD1. V lost 5 bases and J lost 5; bases outside the gene matches: 12. CDR3 length equals 16 residues. Looked up from germline, CDR1 is SEHNR and CDR2 is FQNEAQ (reference sequence). DNA for the CDR3: TGTGCCAGCAGCCAAGAGGACAGGTCAGGAGATCAGCCCCAGCATTTT. Its translation: CASSQEDRSGDQPQHF.

This clone appeared once. V gene TRBV30 combines with J gene TRBJ2-3; 13 bases line up with TRBD2. With V trimmed by 2 bases and J by 2 bases, 4 bases remained unmatched. The CDR3 runs 16 residues. Germline CDR1 reads GTSNPN; CDR2 reads SVGIG (reference sequence). CDR3 DNA sequence: TGTGCCTGGAGTAGGGGACTAGCGGGAAACACAGATACGCAGTATTTT. Encoded protein: CAWSRGLAGNTDTQYF.

CDR3 sequence reads: CASSLGGVTEAFF. The DNA of the CDR3 is TGTGCCAGCAGCCTAGGGGGGGTCACTGAAGCTTTCTTT. The chain joins TRBV7-9 to TRBJ1-1, with a possible D match to TRBD1 (6 bases). The CDR3 has 13 residues. V was pared by 5 bases and J by 4 bases, with 11 bases between. From germline, CDR1 is SEHNR and CDR2 FQNEAQ (reference sequence). Supplemented by reference TRBV7-9 and TRBJ1-1, the full variable domain reads DTGVSQNPRHKITKRGQNVTFRCDPISEHNRLYWYRQTLGQGPEFLTYFQNEAQLEKSRLLSDRFSAERPKGSFSTLEIQRTEQGDSAMYLCASSLGGVTEAFFGQGTRLTVV.

The chain has TRBV28 and TRBJ2-7, with D maybe TRBD1 (7 bases). The CDR3 is 16 amino acids. V gave up 4 bases and J gave up 7 bases, with 23 bases separating them. CDR1 MDHEN and CDR2 SYDVKM come from the germline V gene. In nucleotides, the CDR3 is TGTGCCAGCAGTTCGCCACCGGGACAGCGGCGGGGTGAGCAGTACTTC. Amino acids: CASSSPPGQRRGEQYF.

This rearrangement joins TRBV7-9 to TRBJ2-3, with a tentative D call TRBD2 (6 bases). The CDR3 contains 15 residues. V was shortened by 2 bases and J by 2 bases, with 11 bases between the two germline ends. Per the germline V gene, CDR1 is SEHNR and CDR2 is FQNEAQ (reference sequence). The DNA for the CDR3 is TGTGCCAGCAGCTTATATCCTAGCGCCACAGATACGCAGTATTTT. Translation: CASSLYPSATDTQYF.

This sequence joins TRBV11-3 and TRBJ2-2; D uncertain. Trimming took 0 bases from V and 5 from J, leaving 7 bases between them. Looked up from germline, CDR1 is SGHNT and CDR2 is YENEEA. The length of the CDR3 is 14 residues. The CDR3 loop reads CASSLDGQTGELFF. The CDR3 coding sequence is TGTGCCAGCAGCTTAGATGGTCAGACCGGGGAGCTGTTTTTT.

This clone was seen once. The chain uses TRBV6-1 and TRBJ1-5; maybe TRBD1 (6 bases). Deletions cut 6 bases from V and 4 bases from J, with 10 bases between. This CDR3 has 13 residues. CDR1 is MNHNS, CDR2 SASEGT, per germline. The chain's CDR3 is CASRDRSNQPQHF. DNA for the CDR3: TGTGCCAGCAGGGACAGATCGAATCAGCCCCAGCATTTT.

The rearrangement links TRBV7-9 to TRBJ2-3, with D perhaps matching TRBD1 (5 bases). The CDR3 is 14 amino acids. Germline CDR1 reads SEHNR; CDR2 reads FQNEAQ (reference sequence). Trimming pared 5 bases from V and 7 bases from J, leaving 16 bases between. CDR3 in DNA: TGTGCCAGCAGCAGGACATCCCAGGGTCATACGCAGTATTTT. Protein: CASSRTSQGHTQYF.

The chain joins TRBV11-3 to TRBJ2-2, with D perhaps matching TRBD1 (6 bases). The V end lost 0 bases, the J end lost 4 bases, and 15 bases lay between the germline ends. In germline, CDR1 is SGHNT, CDR2 YENEEA. This CDR3 contains 17 residues. This CDR3 reads CASSLDHVTRGTGELFF. The CDR3 DNA is TGTGCCAGCAGCTTAGATCACGTTACCAGGGGCACCGGGGAGCTGTTTTTT.

The J gene is TRBJ2-5, the V gene TRBV9; TRBD2 matches 8 bases. Germline values: CDR1 SGDLS, CDR2 YYNGEE. CDR3 length: 15 amino acids. Trimming at V came to 3 bases and at J to 1 base, leaving 5 bases not matched to a gene. CDR3 in amino acids: CASSGTSGSQETQYF. The CDR3, as DNA: TGTGCCAGCAGCGGAACTAGCGGAAGCCAAGAGACCCAGTACTTC.

This chain uses TRBV19 with TRBJ2-3; maybe TRBD2 (7 bases). This CDR3 has 15 amino acids. The germline CDR1 and CDR2 sequences are LNHDA and SQIVND (reference sequence). The V and J ends lost 5 bases and 1 base respectively, with 13 bases between them. In nucleotides, the CDR3 is TGTGCCAGTAGTCCGGGGGGCGTGGGCACAGATACGCAGTATTTT. It translates to CASSPGGVGTDTQYF. Full variable domain (outside the CDR3, taken from reference TRBV19 and TRBJ2-3): DGGITQSPKYLFRKEGQNVTLSCEQNLNHDAMYWYRQDPGQGLRLIYYSQIVNDFQKGDIAEGYSVSREKKESFPLTVTSAQKNPTAFYLCASSPGGVGTDTQYFGPGTRLTVL.